The source of this TCR beta chain is a study of regulatory T cells in long-lasting Graves disease. The time point: persistent/refractory GD, antithyroid drugs over 5 years with positive TRAb. Extracted RNA from PBMCs served as the source of the TCR library. Study conclusions and caveats: Persistent Graves' patients showed less TCR diversity than newly diagnosed ones.

Construction of the TCR beta libraries employed iRepertoire HTBI primers in conjunction with Arm-PCR of CDR3 regions. Original data processing: Identified across the samples were approximately 60 TRBV segments and around 14 TRBJ segments. TCRdb passed the multiplex PCR reads through MiXCR, listing each CDR3 protein once. TCRdb, not the original authors, processed these V and J calls. The top ten hold 6.5% to 8% of the sample, which has roughly 500,000 distinct CDR3 sequences, 20% seen once. This clonotype has a count of ten or more. What it recognizes is unknown. The clonotype was recovered from a female donor with Graves disease. Specimen: peripheral blood mononuclear cells (PBMCs), collected when the disease was refractory, from a patient treated with antithyroid drugs.

CDR3 sequence reads: CASSHPGADEVVQETQYF. DNA for the CDR3: TGTGCCAGCAGCCACCCGGGTGCGGATGAAGTCGTCCAAGAGACCCAGTACTTC. The rearrangement uses TRBV7-9 and TRBJ2-5; no definite D call. The CDR3 extends over 18 amino acids. Per the germline V gene, CDR1 is SEHNR and CDR2 is FQNEAQ (reference sequence). The germline V and J ends were trimmed by 5 bases and 1 base, with 23 bases remaining between them.